Listed here are 15 T cell receptor beta chains from one sample, sequenced in a study of blood T cells in healthy people across ages. A second PCR, run for about 7 to 11 cycles, used a sample-barcoded 5' primer plus a J-beta primer mix. MiXCR, applied by TCRdb to the 5' RACE reads, yields one record per CDR3 protein. The data contain 870,000 or so distinct CDR3 sequences, 29% of them singletons. Sequenced material: blood. These receptors were collected from an elderly woman in good health.

This clonotype was recorded at least ten times. V gene TRBV14 combines with J gene TRBJ2-1, with a possible D match to TRBD2 (6 bases). Germline CDR1 is SGHDN and CDR2 is FVKESK. Trimming stripped 2 bases from V and 0 bases from J, with 14 bases between. This CDR3 contains 17 residues. The chain's CDR3 is CASSQRKAGSSYNEQFF. Here the CDR3 DNA reads TGTGCCAGCAGCCAAAGGAAGGCGGGGAGCTCCTACAATGAGCAGTTCTTC.

A few counts support this clonotype. J is TRBJ1-2 and V is TRBV19; weak D call: TRBD1 (5 bases). Trimming took off 7 bases at V and 4 bases at J, with 13 bases between the two ends. From germline, CDR1 is LNHDA and CDR2 SQIVND (reference sequence). This CDR3 is built from 13 residues. The CDR3 protein is CASNPGMIYGYTF. The CDR3 DNA sequence: TGTGCCAGTAACCCAGGGATGATCTATGGCTACACCTTC.

The chain recombines TRBV27 with TRBJ2-4; 7 positions match TRBD1. V lost 4 bases, J lost 9 bases, and 9 bases stayed unmatched. CDR3 length equals 14 residues. Germline V gene sequence: CDR1 MNHEY, CDR2 SMNVEV (reference sequence). The CDR3 sequence is CASSSRGPGSIQYF. The CDR3 region has the DNA TGTGCCAGCAGTTCAAGGGGGCCGGGGAGCATTCAGTACTTC.

This clonotype has a count of ten or more. The gene calls are TRBV20-1 and TRBJ2-7; D not certain. V was clipped by 3 bases and J by 2 bases, with 17 bases between them. This CDR3 spans 15 amino acids. Germline V CDR1 and CDR2: DFQATT, SNEGSKA (reference sequence). The CDR3 DNA reads as TGCAGTGCTAGGCCGTTAGCCACCCTAACCTACGAGCAGTACTTC. The encoded protein is CSARPLATLTYEQYF.

This clonotype has more than one count but fewer than ten. The chain uses TRBV25-1 and TRBJ2-2, with no clear D. The CDR3 contains 11 residues. Trimming took off 7 bases at V and 7 bases at J, with 7 bases between the two ends. Germline assignment: CDR1 MGHDK and CDR2 SYGVNS. The CDR3 DNA follows: TGTGCCAGCATGGAAGTCGGGGAGCTGTTTTTT. Protein product: CASMEVGELFF. The complete variable domain, with remaining parts taken from reference TRBV25-1 and TRBJ2-2, reads EADIYQTPRYLVIGTGKKITLECSQTMGHDKMYWYQQDPGMELHLIHYSYGVNSTEKGDLSSESTVSRIRTEHFPLTLESARPSHTSQYLCASMEVGELFFGEGSRLTVL.

The sample holds many counts of this clonotype. This rearrangement joins TRBV12-3 or TRBV12-4 to TRBJ2-5, with 16 bases identical to TRBD2. The CDR3 extends over 17 amino acids. The V gene end was trimmed by 6 bases and the J gene end by 4 bases; junction bases not matched to a gene: 8. The CDR3 nucleotides read TGTGCCAGCAGCCGCCTGGGACTAGCGGGGGGGGGAGAGACCCAGTACTTC. This sequence encodes CASSRLGLAGGGETQYF.

This clonotype was found many times. The chain links TRBV7-6 to TRBJ2-1; TRBD1 aligns across 12 bases. Per germline, CDR1 SGHVS and CDR2 FNYEAQ. The CDR3 sequence is 14 residues long. Trimming at V came to 7 bases and at J to 9 bases, leaving 7 bases not matched to a gene. The CDR3 DNA is TGTGCCAGCACCGGCGGGGACAGGGGGCGTGAGCAGTTCTTC. Amino acids: CASTGGDRGREQFF.

This clonotype was found a few times. One end of the junction varies from germline; a read error may be responsible. The V and J genes are TRBV6-5 and TRBJ1-2, with no clear D. The length of the CDR3 is 14 residues. Looked up from germline, CDR1 is MNHEY and CDR2 is SVGAGI. CDR3: CASSGSASNCGYTF. In nucleotides, the CDR3 is TGTGCCAGCAGCGGGTCAGCCTCTAACTGTGGCTACACCTTC.

At least ten counts were recorded for this clonotype. V gene TRBV5-1 combines with J gene TRBJ2-1; D gene unclear. Deletions cut 4 bases from V and 3 bases from J, with 8 bases between. Germline loops: CDR1 SGHRS, CDR2 YFSETQ. CDR3 length: 13 amino acids. CDR3 residues: CASSKDVYNEQFF. CDR3 coding DNA: TGCGCCAGCAGCAAGGACGTCTACAATGAGCAGTTCTTC.

This clonotype was seen ten or more times. The chain joins TRBV3-1 to TRBJ2-5; a possible D gene is TRBD2 (5 bases). The germline V gene encodes CDR1 LGHDT and CDR2 YNNKEL (reference sequence). V was pared by 3 bases and J by 7 bases, with 12 bases between. The CDR3 has 13 residues. CDR3 DNA sequence: TGTGCCAGCAGCCAGACGTCTGCGGGGACCCAGTACTTC. It is translated as CASSQTSAGTQYF.

At least ten counts were recorded for this clonotype. J is TRBJ2-1 and V is TRBV13; tentative D call: TRBD1 (5 bases). CDR3 size: 14 residues. Trimming took off 5 bases at V and 4 bases at J, with 12 bases between the two ends. From germline, CDR1 is PRHDT and CDR2 FYEKMQ (reference sequence). The CDR3 loop is CASSRSRDYNEQFF. The CDR3 coding sequence is TGTGCCAGCAGCCGGTCCAGGGATTACAATGAGCAGTTCTTC.

The genes are TRBV18 and TRBJ1-2; D is perhaps TRBD1 (5 bases). Germline CDR1 is KGHSH and CDR2 is LQKENI. The CDR3 runs to 12 residues. The V end was cut by 6 bases, the J end by 12 bases, with 17 bases between. The CDR3 region is CASSLSDGAHTF. The CDR3 region has the DNA TGTGCCAGCTCGCTCTCGGACGGGGCCCACACCTTC.

This clonotype was counted between two and nine times. This may arise from a read error, as a much more abundant clone is one base away. This chain connects TRBV5-6 to TRBJ2-1; 8 nucleotides agree with TRBD1. In germline, CDR1 is SGHDT, CDR2 YYEEEE. CDR3 length: 14 residues. CDR3 sequence: CASSFWDRYNAQFF. The CDR3 DNA follows: TGTGCCAGCAGCTTTTGGGACAGGTACAATGCGCAGTTCTTC.

The V gene is TRBV7-2, the J gene TRBJ2-7; 7 bases agree with TRBD2. The CDR3 consists of 15 residues. Trimming at V came to 5 bases and at J to 0 bases, leaving 7 bases not matched to a gene. CDR1 SGHTA and CDR2 FQGNSA come from the germline V gene. This chain's CDR3 is CASSPQRGLSYEQYF. CDR3 sequence (DNA): TGTGCCAGCAGCCCGCAGCGGGGCCTCTCCTACGAGCAGTACTTC. Variable domain in full (rest from reference TRBV7-2 and TRBJ2-7): GAGVSQSPSNKVTEKGKDVELRCDPISGHTALYWYRQSLGQGLEFLIYFQGNSAPDKSGLPSDRFSAERTGGSVSTLTIQRTQQEDSAVYLCASSPQRGLSYEQYFGPGTRLTVT.

This clonotype was picked up many times. The J gene is TRBJ2-1, the V gene TRBV2; weak D call: TRBD1 (5 bases). The V gene's germline CDR1 is SNHLY and CDR2 FYNNEI. V gave up 7 bases and J gave up 12 bases, with 16 bases separating them. This CDR3 has 12 residues. The CDR3 loop reads CASISQLQGQFF. CDR3 bases: TGTGCCAGCATCAGCCAGCTCCAGGGGCAGTTCTTC.